This T cell receptor beta chain was obtained from a study of glioma-infiltrating T cells after dendritic cell vaccination (dated by TCRdb to about 2016). With respect to the entire study: The cohort comprised approximately 15 glioblastoma patients from Phase I and II dendritic cell vaccination trials, 9 newly diagnosed and 6 with recurrent disease. Between the early 2000s and the early 2010s, patients were given autologous tumor lysate-pulsed dendritic cell vaccination. The vaccine was prepared from monocyte-derived dendritic cells that were cultured for seven days with IL-4 and GM-CSF and then pulsed overnight with autologous tumor lysate. Three intradermal dendritic cell vaccine injections were administered to patients at biweekly intervals in the arm below the axilla. In glioblastoma patients vaccinated with dendritic cells, deep sequencing of TCR beta CDR3 regions served to measure the amount of tumor-infiltrating lymphocytes and to compare repertoires between tumor and blood. Survival after dendritic cell vaccination was correlated with TCR sequencing metrics such as TIL content and the overlap between tumor and blood repertoires.

On this clone: The specificity of this receptor is unknown. The sample holds no much larger clone one base away, and base qualities are not on file.

Beyond this particular receptor, the publication reports: The response model built on TCR overlap across three groups was characterized as speculative, with prospective validation still needed. TCR clonality showed no direct relationship with survival, which suggests that a diverse polyclonal response may matter. After dendritic cell vaccination, a higher estimated pretreatment TIL content predicted longer time to progression and overall survival. The cohort was small and heterogeneous, only a few patients had full blood and tumor sets, and even fewer had initial-recurrent tumor pairs.

From the cysteine up to the phenylalanine, the CDR3 has a length of 16 residues. Only the CDR3 part of the read is kept: 48 bases, read in frame from the first base. The germline V gene sets CDR1 to LGHNT and CDR2 to FRNRAP. V is pared back by 0 bases and J by 9 bases, with 15 bases lying between the germline termini. The immunoSEQ assay amplified TCRB CDR3 regions from around 2.1 micrograms of genomic DNA, or from all available DNA when less than that amount was available. For multiplex PCR, 60 forward primers for TCR V beta segments and 13 reverse primers for J beta segments were used. To estimate reads per starting template, synthetic control templates were spiked into each sample at limiting dilution. Reads of 87 bp were generated by sequencing on the Illumina HiSeq System. Regarding the original processing steps: PCR and sequencing errors were removed by a nearest neighbor algorithm that merged closely related sequences. TCR overlap was defined as the percentage of unique tumor TCR beta sequences that were also found in the peripheral blood of the same patient. TCRdb took over this immuneACCESS table, retaining in-frame rearrangements with V and J assigned. Such tables are incomplete; in checked studies, under half of the missing clones stem from an unresolved V gene, and the remainder is unexplained. The V and J calls and the clone size are those of that table, but D and trimming were determined from the DNA. Present in this sample are 85,000 to 100,000 clones, 70% to 90% of which were seen just once. The ten most abundant clones make up 2% to 2.5% of the sample.

Sample time point, as interpreted from the label and publication: after dendritic cell vaccination, including at tumor progression/relapse. Patients were selected on the basis of adequate residual fresh-frozen tumor tissue and more than two years of available survival data. Molecular status otherwise varied across the glioblastoma patients, but none of them carried an isocitrate dehydrogenase mutation. PBMC were collected before vaccination, two weeks after the third vaccination, and at tumor progression if tumor progression occurred. The Qiagen DNeasy Blood extraction Kit was used for extraction of genomic DNA.

The sample was blood, taken after dendritic cell vaccination. The sequence links TRBV12-5 to TRBJ1-6; TRBD1 is perhaps the D gene, given 6 matching bases. The receptor comes from a human donor with glioblastoma. This receptor carries the CDR3 CASGLVTEGGRSPLHF. The nucleotide sequence reads as follows: TGTGCTAGTGGTTTGGTAACCGAAGGGGGTCGTTCACCCCTCCACTTT. Outside the CDR3, residues come from the reference TRBV12-5 and TRBJ1-6 proteins, so the full variable domain is: DARVTQTPRHKVTEMGQEVTMRCQPILGHNTVFWYRQTMMQGLELLAYFRNRAPLDDSGMPKDRFSAEMPDATLATLKIQPSEPRDSAVYFCASGLVTEGGRSPLHFGNGTRLTVT.